Below are 17 T cell receptor beta chains sequenced from a single sample in a study of tumor-infiltrating lymphocytes in primary liver carcinoma. The study co-extracted DNA and RNA from about 21-30 mg of unsorted bulk tissue. Synthesis of TCR beta cDNA was carried out from 500 ng total RNA with a constant-region primer. Libraries covering TCR beta were generated through three nested multiplex PCR rounds (using a slightly modified ARM-PCR). With TRBV1-TRBV30 forward primers and a C-beta reverse primer, the first two PCR rounds were run for roughly 10 cycles each. TCRdb reprocessed the multiplex PCR reads with MiXCR, giving one entry per CDR3 protein. The table records tens of thousands of distinct CDR3 sequences, 70% to 80% of them present only once. Sequenced input: liver tumor tissue from sampling region 4. Sample subset: tumor region T4, right-lateral pole. These TCRs come from a man in his forties with primary liver carcinoma and hepatitis B virus infection.

Ten or more counts support this clonotype. Given the absence of the conserved phenylalanine or tryptophan at the CDR3 end, a read error is likely. V usage is TRBV11-2 and J usage is TRBJ2-4; D gene uncertain. Germline-derived CDR1 and CDR2 are SGHAT and FQNNGV. CDR3 length: 15 amino acids. The CDR3 protein is CASTTSAVAKNVQYL. CDR3 coding DNA: TGTGCCAGCACCACTTCGGCGGTAGCCAAAAACGTTCAGTACCTC.

As regards this clonotype: A read error is likely, as this CDR3 ends without the conserved phenylalanine or tryptophan. The chain is built from TRBV7-9 and TRBJ1-1; 9 bases fit TRBD1. CDR1 SEHNR and CDR2 FQNEAQ come from the germline V gene (reference sequence). The V and J ends lost 3 bases and 5 bases, in that order; junction bases with no gene match: 1. This CDR3 region has 13 residues. The chain's CDR3 is CASSLGQGTEAFS. The CDR3 bases are TGTGCCAGCAGCTTGGGACAGGGTACTGAAGCTTTCTCT.

The gene calls are TRBV10-3 and TRBJ1-5; D call uncertain. The CDR3 covers 13 residues. The germline V gene encodes CDR1 ENHRY and CDR2 SYGVKD. Between the trimmed V and J ends, which lost 10 bases and 13 bases, there was a span of 23 bases. This chain's CDR3 is CATTVTDQAPQHF. The CDR3 DNA reads as TGTGCCACGACCGTGACGGACCAGGCGCCTCAGCATTTT.

V gene TRBV11-2 combines with J gene TRBJ1-5; the D is unclear. Germline V gives CDR1 SGHAT, CDR2 FQNNGV. The CDR3 sequence is 16 residues long. In DNA, the CDR3 is TGTGCGAGCGGCCTAAAAGGGAGACTGACGAATCAGCCCCAGCATTTT. Its protein is CASGLKGRLTNQPQHF. Full variable domain (missing parts from reference TRBV11-2 and TRBJ1-5): EAGVAQSPRYKIIEKRQSVAFWCNPISGHATLYWYQQILGQGPKLLIQFQNNGVVDDSQLPKDRFSAERLKGVDSTLKIQPAKLEDSAVYLCASGLKGRLTNQPQHFGDGTRLSIL.

On this clonotype: The germline gene is not matched at one end of the junction; a read error may be the cause. The chain uses TRBV7-9 and TRBJ2-1; D is unresolved. Germline-derived CDR1 and CDR2 are SEHNR and FQNEAQ (reference sequence). CDR3 length: 15 residues. The CDR3 nucleotides are TGTGCCACCAGTAACAGTTTATCCGAAAACAATGAGGAGTTCTTC. Translating gives CATSNSLSENNEEFF.

V and J are TRBV6-5 and TRBJ2-3; 8 bases map to TRBD2. CDR3 length: 15 amino acids. CDR1 and CDR2 from the germline V gene are MNHEY and SVGAGI. CDR3 in DNA: TGTACTAGCAACCCAGGACTAGCAGGGACAGATACGCAGTATTTT. Residues: CTSNPGLAGTDTQYF.

In this sample, this clonotype turned up a few times. Since a much larger clone is just one base distant, this may be a read error. The chain combines TRBV18 with TRBJ1-1, with a tentative D call TRBD1 (6 bases). V lost 7 bases and J lost 3, with 12 bases in between. This CDR3 region has 13 residues. In germline, CDR1 is KGHSH, CDR2 LQKENI. The CDR3 nucleotides read TGTGCCAGCTTAGGGGGTCCGGACACTGAAGCTTTCTTT. As protein: CASLGGPDTEAFF. Drawing the rest from reference TRBV18 and TRBJ1-1, the complete variable domain is NAGVMQNPRHLVRRRGQEARLRCSPMKGHSHVYWYRQLPEEGLKFMVYLQKENIIDESGMPKERFSAEFPKEGPSILRIQQVVRGDSAAYFCASLGGPDTEAFFGQGTRLTVV.

This clonotype came up many times. The gene calls are TRBV6-5 and TRBJ2-1, with 8 nucleotides matching TRBD2. V was clipped by 8 bases and J by 9 bases; unmatched bases: 3. The CDR3 loop spans 11 amino acids. CDR1 is MNHEY, CDR2 SVGAGI, per germline. The CDR3 DNA sequence: TGTGCCAGCGGGAGCGGGGGTGAGCAGTTCTTC. This gives the protein CASGSGGEQFF.

Judged by abundance, this clonotype is medium-sized. The chain employs TRBV6-1 and TRBJ2-6, with 10 bases identical to TRBD1. Germline V lookup: CDR1 MNHNS, CDR2 SASEGT. After removal of 4 bases from V and 3 bases from J, the junction contained 12 bases not matched to a gene. The CDR3 is made up of 19 amino acids. CDR3 amino acids: CASSALWDRGVGGANVLTF. The CDR3 DNA sequence: TGTGCCAGCAGTGCACTCTGGGACAGGGGAGTAGGTGGGGCCAACGTCCTGACTTTC.

V usage is TRBV12-3 or TRBV12-4 and J usage is TRBJ1-6; TRBD1 matches at 12 bases. The trim removed 1 base at V and 19 bases at J, leaving 14 bases unmatched. The CDR3 is made up of 16 amino acids. The CDR3 protein is CASSLGDRGRNSHLHF. The CDR3 region has the DNA TGTGCCAGCAGTTTAGGGGACAGGGGGCGGAATTCACACCTTCACTTT.

V and J are TRBV7-9 and TRBJ2-7; D is unclear. Germline V gene lookup returns CDR1 SEHNR and CDR2 FQNEAQ (reference sequence). The CDR3 has 12 amino acids. V shed 5 bases and J shed 13 bases, with 18 bases lying between them. The CDR3 spells CASSLDFYGQYF. The CDR3 DNA is TGTGCCAGCAGCCTCGACTTCTACGGGCAATACTTC.

This clonotype has just a few counts. One junction end does not reproduce the germline sequence, and a read error may be involved. This chain connects TRBV6-4 to TRBJ2-2, with TRBD1 matching over 10 bases. Germline values: CDR1 MRHNA, CDR2 SNTAGT. This CDR3 is built from 13 residues. The CDR3 sequence is CASSAEGTGELFF. In DNA form, the CDR3 reads TGTGCCAGCAGTGCGGAAGGGACAGGGGAGTTGTTTTTT.

This chain connects TRBV28 to TRBJ2-1; D assignment may be TRBD1 or TRBD2 (5 bases each). CDR1 and CDR2 (germline): MDHEN, SYDVKM. This CDR3 is built from 16 residues. The ends were cut back, 2 bases at V and 6 bases at J, with 17 bases in the middle. The chain's CDR3 is CASSLGGPNPFNEQFF. The CDR3 nucleotides are TGTGCCAGCAGTTTAGGGGGTCCTAACCCCTTCAATGAGCAGTTCTTC.

V is TRBV28 and J is TRBJ2-5; a weak D match, TRBD2 (5 bases). From germline, CDR1 is MDHEN and CDR2 SYDVKM. V was clipped by 4 bases and J by 1 base, with 19 bases between them. The CDR3 is 17 amino acids. CDR3 loop: CASSSPSGGPFQETQYF. The CDR3 DNA is TGTGCCAGCAGTTCACCTTCCGGCGGGCCATTCCAAGAGACCCAGTACTTC.

With respect to this clonotype: Here the CDR3 omits its conserved ending phenylalanine or tryptophan, so a read error is the likely source. This rearrangement joins TRBV4-3 to TRBJ1-5, with D tentatively TRBD1 (5 bases). The germline V gene has CDR1 LGHNA and CDR2 YSLEER. The CDR3 spans 13 residues. The CDR3 DNA reads as TGCGCCAACAGCCAGTCCAGGGAGCAGTCCCAGCATTCT. Amino acid sequence: CANSQSREQSQHS.

A remark on this clonotype: Its ends do not fully match the called genes, so a read error is possible. J is TRBJ2-1 and V is TRBV7-9, with 13 bases that match TRBD2. Germline CDR1 is SEHNR and CDR2 is FQNEAQ (reference sequence). The CDR3 spans 20 residues. The DNA for the CDR3 is TGTGCCAACAGCTCCCCCTCCGAGACTAGCGGGAGGTTTTCTAACAATGAGCAGTTCTTC. Residues: CANSSPSETSGRFSNNEQFF.

This clonotype showed up many times. This chain uses TRBV5-4 with TRBJ2-5; D ambiguous. The CDR3 runs 14 residues. The V gene's germline CDR1 is SGHNT and CDR2 YYREEE (reference sequence). Trimming cost V 0 bases and J 1 base, with 7 bases left between them. The CDR3: CASSLAGAQETQYF. In DNA form, the CDR3 reads TGTGCCAGCAGCTTGGCCGGAGCCCAAGAGACCCAGTACTTC.